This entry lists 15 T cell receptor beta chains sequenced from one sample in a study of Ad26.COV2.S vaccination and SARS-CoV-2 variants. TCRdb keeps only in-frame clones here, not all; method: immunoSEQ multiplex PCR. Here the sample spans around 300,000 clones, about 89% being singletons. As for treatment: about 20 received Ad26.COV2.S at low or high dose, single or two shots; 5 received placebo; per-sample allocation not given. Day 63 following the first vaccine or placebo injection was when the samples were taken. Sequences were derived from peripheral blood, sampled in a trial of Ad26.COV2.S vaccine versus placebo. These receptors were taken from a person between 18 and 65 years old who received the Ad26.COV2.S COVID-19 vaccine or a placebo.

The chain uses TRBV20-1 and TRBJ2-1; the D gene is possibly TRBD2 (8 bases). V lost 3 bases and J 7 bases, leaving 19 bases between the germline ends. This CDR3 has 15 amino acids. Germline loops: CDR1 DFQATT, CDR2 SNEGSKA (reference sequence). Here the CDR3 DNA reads TGCAGTGCTAGTGACAGGGTAGCGGGGAGTAATGAGCAGTTCTTC. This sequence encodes CSASDRVAGSNEQFF.

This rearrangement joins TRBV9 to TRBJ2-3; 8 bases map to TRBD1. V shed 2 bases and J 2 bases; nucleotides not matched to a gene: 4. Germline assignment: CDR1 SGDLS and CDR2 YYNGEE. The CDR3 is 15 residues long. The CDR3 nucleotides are TGTGCCAGCAGCGTCGGGACAGGCCTCACAGATACGCAGTATTTT. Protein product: CASSVGTGLTDTQYF.

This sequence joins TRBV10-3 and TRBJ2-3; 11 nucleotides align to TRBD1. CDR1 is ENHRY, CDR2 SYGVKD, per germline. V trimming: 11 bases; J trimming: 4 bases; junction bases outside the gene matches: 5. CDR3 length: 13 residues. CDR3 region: CASGGQGADTQYF. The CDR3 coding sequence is TGTGCCTCCGGGGGACAGGGGGCAGATACGCAGTATTTT.

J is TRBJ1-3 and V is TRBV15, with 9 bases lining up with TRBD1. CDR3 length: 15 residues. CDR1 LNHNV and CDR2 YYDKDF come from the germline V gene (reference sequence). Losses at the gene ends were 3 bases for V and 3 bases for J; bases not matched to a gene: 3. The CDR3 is CATSRDRGRGNTIYF. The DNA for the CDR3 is TGTGCCACCAGCAGGGACAGGGGACGTGGAAACACCATATATTTT.

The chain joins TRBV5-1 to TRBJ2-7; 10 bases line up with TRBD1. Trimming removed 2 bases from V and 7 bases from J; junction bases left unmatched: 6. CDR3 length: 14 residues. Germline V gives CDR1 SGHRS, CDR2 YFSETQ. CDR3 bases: TGCGCCAGCAGCTTTGGGACAGGGGCCTTTGAGCAGTACTTC. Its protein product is CASSFGTGAFEQYF.

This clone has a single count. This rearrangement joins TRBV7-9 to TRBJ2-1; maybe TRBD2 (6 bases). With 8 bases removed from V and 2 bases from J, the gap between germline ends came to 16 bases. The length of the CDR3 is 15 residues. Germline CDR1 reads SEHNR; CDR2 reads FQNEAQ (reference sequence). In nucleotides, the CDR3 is TGTGCCAGCGGACGGGGGACGGCGGCCTACAATGAGCAGTTCTTC. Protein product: CASGRGTAAYNEQFF.

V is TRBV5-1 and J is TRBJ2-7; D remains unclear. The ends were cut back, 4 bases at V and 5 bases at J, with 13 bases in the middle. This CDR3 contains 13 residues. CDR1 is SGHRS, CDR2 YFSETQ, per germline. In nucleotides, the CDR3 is TGCGCCAGCAGCCTTAGTATAACGAACGAGCAGTACTTC. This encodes CASSLSITNEQYF.

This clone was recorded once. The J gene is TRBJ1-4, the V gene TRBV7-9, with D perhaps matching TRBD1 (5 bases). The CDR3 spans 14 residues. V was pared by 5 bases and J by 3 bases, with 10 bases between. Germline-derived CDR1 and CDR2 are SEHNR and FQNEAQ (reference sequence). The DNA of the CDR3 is TGTGCCAGCAGCGTAAGGGGAGCTAATGAAAAACTGTTTTTT. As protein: CASSVRGANEKLFF.

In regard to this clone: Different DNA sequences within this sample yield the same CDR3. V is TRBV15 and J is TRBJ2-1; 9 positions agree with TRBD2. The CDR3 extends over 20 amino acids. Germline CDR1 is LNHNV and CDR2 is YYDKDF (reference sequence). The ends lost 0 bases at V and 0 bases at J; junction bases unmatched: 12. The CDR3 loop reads CATSREGLAEFRYSYNEQFF. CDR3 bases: TGTGCCACCAGCAGAGAGGGACTAGCTGAGTTTCGATACTCCTACAATGAGCAGTTCTTC.

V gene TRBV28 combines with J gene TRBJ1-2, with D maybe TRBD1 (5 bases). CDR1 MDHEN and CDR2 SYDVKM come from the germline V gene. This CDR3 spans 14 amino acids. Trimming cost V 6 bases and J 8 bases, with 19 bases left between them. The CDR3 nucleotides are TGTGCCAGCAGAAGATACGGGACTCAGGAGGGCTACACCTTC. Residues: CASRRYGTQEGYTF.

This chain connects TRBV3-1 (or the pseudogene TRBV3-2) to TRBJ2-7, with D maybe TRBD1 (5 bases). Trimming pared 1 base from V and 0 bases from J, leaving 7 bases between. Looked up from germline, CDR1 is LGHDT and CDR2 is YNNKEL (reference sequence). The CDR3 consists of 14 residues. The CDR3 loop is CASSQARVSYEQYF. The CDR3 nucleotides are TGTGCCAGCAGCCAAGCCAGGGTCTCCTACGAGCAGTACTTC.

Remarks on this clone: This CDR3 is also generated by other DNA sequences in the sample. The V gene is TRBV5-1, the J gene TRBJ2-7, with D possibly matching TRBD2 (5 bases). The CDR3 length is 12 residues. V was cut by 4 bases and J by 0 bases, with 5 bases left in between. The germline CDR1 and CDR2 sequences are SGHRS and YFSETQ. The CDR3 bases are TGCGCCAGCAGCGGGAGCTCCTACGAGCAGTACTTC. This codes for CASSGSSYEQYF.

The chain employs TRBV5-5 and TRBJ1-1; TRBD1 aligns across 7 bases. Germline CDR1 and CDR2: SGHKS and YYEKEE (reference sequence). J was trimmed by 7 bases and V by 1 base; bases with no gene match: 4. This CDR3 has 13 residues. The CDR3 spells CASSLTGTDEAFF. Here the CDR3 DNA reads TGTGCCAGCAGCTTGACCGGGACAGATGAAGCTTTCTTT.

The DNA for the CDR3 is TGTGCCAGCAGGGACAGGGCAATCTACGAGCAGTACTTC. Amino acids: CASRDRAIYEQYF. The chain links TRBV28 to TRBJ2-7; 8 bases are shared with TRBD1. Unmatched junction bases numbered 4, after V lost 6 bases and J lost 3 bases. The CDR3 sequence is 13 residues long. Germline V gives CDR1 MDHEN, CDR2 SYDVKM.

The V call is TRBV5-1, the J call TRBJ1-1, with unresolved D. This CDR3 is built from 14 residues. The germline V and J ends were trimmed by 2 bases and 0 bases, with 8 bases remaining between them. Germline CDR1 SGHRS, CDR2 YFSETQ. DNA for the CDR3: TGCGCCAGCAGCTTAGACATTGTGAACACTGAAGCTTTCTTT. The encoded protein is CASSLDIVNTEAFF.